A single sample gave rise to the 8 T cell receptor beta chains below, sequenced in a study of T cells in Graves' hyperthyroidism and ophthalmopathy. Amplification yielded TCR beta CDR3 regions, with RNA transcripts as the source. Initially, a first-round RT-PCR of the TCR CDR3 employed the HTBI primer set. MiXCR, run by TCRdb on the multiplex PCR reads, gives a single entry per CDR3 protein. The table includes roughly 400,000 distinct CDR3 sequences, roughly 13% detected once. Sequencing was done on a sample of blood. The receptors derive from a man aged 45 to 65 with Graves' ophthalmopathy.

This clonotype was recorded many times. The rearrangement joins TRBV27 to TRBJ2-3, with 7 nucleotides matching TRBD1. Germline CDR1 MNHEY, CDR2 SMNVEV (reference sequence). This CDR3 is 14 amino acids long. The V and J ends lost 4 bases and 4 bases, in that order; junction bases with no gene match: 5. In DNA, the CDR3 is TGTGCCAGCAGTTCCAGGGACAGTTCAGATACGCAGTATTTT. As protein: CASSSRDSSDTQYF.

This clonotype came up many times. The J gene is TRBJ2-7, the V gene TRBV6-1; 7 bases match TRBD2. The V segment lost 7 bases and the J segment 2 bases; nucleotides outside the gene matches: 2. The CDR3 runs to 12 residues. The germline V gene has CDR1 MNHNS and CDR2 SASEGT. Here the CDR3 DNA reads TGTGCCAGCAAGGCGGGAGCCTACGAGCAGTACTTC. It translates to CASKAGAYEQYF.

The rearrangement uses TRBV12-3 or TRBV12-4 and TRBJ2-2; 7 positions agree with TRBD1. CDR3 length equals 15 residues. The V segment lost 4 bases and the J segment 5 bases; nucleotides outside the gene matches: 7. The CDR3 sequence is CASSSGGFGTGELFF. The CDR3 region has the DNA TGTGCCAGCAGTTCAGGGGGATTCGGGACCGGGGAGCTGTTTTTT.

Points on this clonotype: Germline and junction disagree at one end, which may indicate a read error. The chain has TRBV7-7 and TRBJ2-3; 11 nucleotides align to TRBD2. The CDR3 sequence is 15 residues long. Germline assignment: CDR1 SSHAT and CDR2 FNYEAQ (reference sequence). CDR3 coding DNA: TGTGCTAGCAGCCCTTTAGCGGGAGGGCCAAATACGCAGTATTTT. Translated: CASSPLAGGPNTQYF.

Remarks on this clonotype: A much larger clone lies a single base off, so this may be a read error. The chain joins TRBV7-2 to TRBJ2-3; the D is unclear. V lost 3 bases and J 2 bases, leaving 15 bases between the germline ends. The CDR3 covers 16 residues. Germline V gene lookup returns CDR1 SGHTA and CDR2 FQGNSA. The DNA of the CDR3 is TGTGCCAGCAGCTTCTCCAGGCCTGCCCCCACAGATACGCAGTATTTT. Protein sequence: CASSFSRPAPTDTQYF. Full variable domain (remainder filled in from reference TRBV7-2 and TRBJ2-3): GAGVSQSPSNKVTEKGKDVELRCDPISGHTALYWYRQSLGQGLEFLIYFQGNSAPDKSGLPSDRFSAERTGGSVSTLTIQRTQQEDSAVYLCASSFSRPAPTDTQYFGPGTRLTVL.

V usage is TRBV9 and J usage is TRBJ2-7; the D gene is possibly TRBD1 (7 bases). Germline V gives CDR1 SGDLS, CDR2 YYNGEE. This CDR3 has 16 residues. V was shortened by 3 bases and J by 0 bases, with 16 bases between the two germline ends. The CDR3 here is CASSAPRQGGSYEQYF. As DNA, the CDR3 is TGTGCCAGCAGCGCCCCTCGGCAGGGGGGCTCCTACGAGCAGTACTTC.

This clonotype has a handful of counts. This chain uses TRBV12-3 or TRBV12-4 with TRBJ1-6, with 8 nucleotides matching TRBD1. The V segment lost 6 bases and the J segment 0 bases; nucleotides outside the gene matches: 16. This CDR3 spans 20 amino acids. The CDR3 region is CASRAGQGTIGSSYNSPLHF. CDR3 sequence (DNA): TGTGCCAGCAGAGCCGGACAGGGTACGATTGGGAGCTCCTATAATTCACCCCTCCACTTT.

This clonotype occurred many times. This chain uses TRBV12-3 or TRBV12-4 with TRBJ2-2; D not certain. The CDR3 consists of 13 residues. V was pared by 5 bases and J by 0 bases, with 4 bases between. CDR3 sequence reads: CASSTSNTGELFF. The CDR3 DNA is TGTGCCAGCAGTACCTCGAACACCGGGGAGCTGTTTTTT.